This TCR beta chain was sequenced during a study of cytomegalovirus exposure and HLA in healthy donors. The overall study: HLA-typed donors were the source of about 85 million unique TCRs, which an early data release held.

With 60 Vbeta and 13 Jbeta primers, the PCR was carried out. The method was immunoSEQ multiplex PCR; TCRdb's version includes in-frame clones alone and lacks a portion of them. The sample lists around 220,000 clones; around 85% were seen once. For this clone: The antigen is undetermined.

General study results and limits: Because they were indistinguishable, some V segments, including TRBV6-2 and TRBV6-3, were excluded. Investigators reported approximately 170 TCR beta chains as tied to cytomegalovirus.

The CDR3 runs 13 residues. In germline, CDR1 is LNHNV, CDR2 YYDKDF (reference sequence). With 0 bases removed from V and 4 bases from J, the gap between germline ends came to 6 bases. The TCR was taken from a girl aged 2-10 years in good health and CMV-seronegative. The chain joins TRBV15 to TRBJ1-2, with D unresolved. The sample consisted of PBMCs. The CDR3 coding sequence is TGTGCCACCAGCAGAGACAAGCGCTATGGCTACACCTTC. This sequence encodes CATSRDKRYGYTF.